This T cell receptor (beta chain) emerged from a study of blood T cell repertoires in COVID-19. Some clones are missing from TCRdb's copy, which holds only in-frame ones; the method was immunoSEQ multiplex PCR. The table records 240,000 or so clones, approximately 90% of them present only once. J lost 4 bases, V lost 5 bases, and 13 bases had no gene match. The germline gives CDR1 MNHEY, CDR2 SMNVEV (reference sequence). CDR3 size: 17 residues. V usage is TRBV27 and J usage is TRBJ1-4; TRBD1 matches 7 bases. Input material: PBMCs or T cells enriched from blood (not recorded which). This clonotype was obtained from a middle-aged man who had recovered from COVID-19. The CDR3 is CASSGAVRDSDNEKLFF. DNA for the CDR3: TGTGCCAGCAGTGGCGCGGTCCGGGACAGCGATAATGAAAAACTGTTTTTT.